This T cell receptor (beta chain) was sequenced during a study of cytomegalovirus exposure and HLA in healthy donors. Study findings and constraints: Later analysis identified about 17,000 TCR beta sequences associated with HLA alleles, using a false discovery rate threshold of 0.05. A link between a missense DCLRE1C variant and TCR beta V- and J-gene trimming emerged from a later analysis.

As regards this clone: What it binds is unknown.

Though probably carrying unrecorded immune exposures, donors were nominally healthy at sampling. The PCR was carried out with 60 Vbeta primers and 13 Jbeta primers. Sequencing was performed with immunoSEQ multiplex PCR; in TCRdb, only in-frame clones are kept and a portion is missing. The sample shows roughly 99,000 clones, 73% of them seen only once. V was clipped by 0 bases and J by 5 bases; unmatched bases: 2. The CDR3 has 14 amino acids. Germline loops: CDR1 SGHNT, CDR2 YYREEE (reference sequence). This TCR derives from a man aged 25-45 years in good health and CMV-seronegative. The V gene is TRBV5-4, the J gene TRBJ1-1; 9 nucleotides line up with TRBD1. The sample taken for sequencing was PBMCs. In DNA, the CDR3 is TGTGCCAGCAGCTTGGGGGACAGGGCAACTGAAGCTTTCTTT. Translation gives CASSLGDRATEAFF.